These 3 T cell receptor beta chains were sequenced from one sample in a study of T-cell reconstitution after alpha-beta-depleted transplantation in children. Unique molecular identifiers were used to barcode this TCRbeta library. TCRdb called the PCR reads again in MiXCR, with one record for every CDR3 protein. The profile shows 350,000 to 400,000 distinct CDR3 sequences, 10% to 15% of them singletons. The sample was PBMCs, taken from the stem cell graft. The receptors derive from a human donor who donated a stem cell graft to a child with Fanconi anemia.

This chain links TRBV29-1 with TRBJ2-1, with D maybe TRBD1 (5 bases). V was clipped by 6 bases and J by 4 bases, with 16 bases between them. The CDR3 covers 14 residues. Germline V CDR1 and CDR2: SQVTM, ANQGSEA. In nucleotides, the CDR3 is TGCAGCGTGGACACGGAAGCAGTTTACAATGAGCAGTTCTTC. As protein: CSVDTEAVYNEQFF.

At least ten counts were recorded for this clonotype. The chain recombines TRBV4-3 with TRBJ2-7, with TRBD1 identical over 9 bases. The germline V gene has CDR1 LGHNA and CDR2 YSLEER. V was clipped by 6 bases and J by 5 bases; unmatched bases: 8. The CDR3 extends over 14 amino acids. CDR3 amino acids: CASSYGTGRDEQYF. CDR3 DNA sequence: TGCGCCAGCAGTTATGGGACAGGGCGCGACGAGCAGTACTTC.

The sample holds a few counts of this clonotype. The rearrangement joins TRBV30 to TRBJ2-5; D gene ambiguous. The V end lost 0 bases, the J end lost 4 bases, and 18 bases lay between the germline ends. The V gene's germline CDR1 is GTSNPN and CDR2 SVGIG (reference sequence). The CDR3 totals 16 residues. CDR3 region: CAWSVMSGVFGETQYF. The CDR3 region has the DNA TGTGCCTGGAGTGTAATGTCTGGAGTTTTTGGAGAGACCCAGTACTTC.